This T cell receptor (beta chain) was obtained from a study of blood T cells in healthy people across ages. General study points: Relative to aged donors, long-lived donors carried more naive CD4+ cells and displayed higher diversity.

Through a sample-barcoded 5' primer and a J-beta primer mix, a second PCR was run for about 6 to 11 cycles. Carrying 12 random nucleotides, a template-switch adaptor labeled each individual cDNA molecule. TCRdb reprocessed the 5' RACE reads via MiXCR and lists one record per CDR3 protein. The top ten hold 28% of the sample, which has 650,000 to 900,000 distinct CDR3 sequences, 62% seen once. Germline loops: CDR1 SNHLY, CDR2 FYNNEI. The CDR3 has 14 residues. V was cut by 6 bases and J by 6 bases, with 17 bases left in between. Comment on this clonotype: Its specificity is unknown.

Healthy individuals of Caucasian origin from Russia, aged about 6 to 100, served as donors. Every sample had a minimum of 6 million PBMCs isolated. V is TRBV2 and J is TRBJ1-1; D is unclear. The sequenced material came from blood. The TCR comes from a man aged 30 to 39 in good health. CDR3 in DNA: TGTGCCAGCAGGGAGCACCAGTTATCGGCTGAAGCTTTCTTT. As protein: CASREHQLSAEAFF.